What follows describes a single T cell receptor beta chain. Across over 20 US areas, participants ranged in age from about 18 to 90 years. The CDR3 consists of 15 residues. Trimming took 0 bases from V and 1 from J, leaving 8 bases between them. Germline CDR1 and CDR2: SGDLS and YYNGEE. TCRdb's copy holds only in-frame clones and misses some; the assay was immunoSEQ multiplex PCR. This table has roughly 200,000 clones, roughly 90% appearing once. These data originate in a study of blood T cell repertoires in COVID-19. About the research overall: Samples came from the United States, Italy and Spain, spanning acute and convalescent COVID-19.

The clonotype comes from a woman aged 40 to 49 with acute COVID-19. The material sequenced was PBMCs or T cells enriched from blood (not recorded which). The genes are TRBV9 and TRBJ1-5; D perhaps matches TRBD1 (6 bases). The CDR3 sequence is CASSVGGHSNQPQHF. The CDR3 DNA follows: TGTGCCAGCAGCGTAGGGGGACACAGCAATCAGCCCCAGCATTTT.